This passage covers 14 T cell receptor beta chains from one sample sequenced in a study of shared clonotypes between healthy human individuals. Data came from immunoSEQ multiplex PCR; TCRdb stores just in-frame clones and leaves some out. This sample carries more than 1.2 million clones, about 98.5% of them seen once, and the ten largest clones take about 0.4%. Sequencing was done on a sample of naive CD4+ T cells sorted from blood. Indicated subset: CD45RA+ positively selected. These receptors all come from a man aged 25-40 years in good health.

The chain joins TRBV2 to TRBJ1-5; D uncertain. V shed 8 bases and J shed 4 bases, with 9 bases lying between them. CDR1 is SNHLY and CDR2 is FYNNEI in the germline V gene. The CDR3 spans 12 residues. CDR3 bases: TGTGCCAGCCGGTTTGGAAATCAGCCCCAGCATTTT. It yields the protein CASRFGNQPQHF.

The chain uses TRBV7-9 and TRBJ1-1; no definite D call. Germline assignment: CDR1 SEHNR and CDR2 FQNEAQ (reference sequence). The CDR3 contains 16 residues. The V and J ends lost 3 bases and 2 bases respectively, with 16 bases between them. CDR3 in DNA: TGTGCCAGCAGCTTTTGGTCCGCGGCGGGCAACACTGAAGCTTTCTTT. The encoded protein is CASSFWSAAGNTEAFF.

This chain connects TRBV5-1 to TRBJ2-7, with 9 nucleotides matching TRBD1. Germline CDR1 and CDR2: SGHRS and YFSETQ. The junction had 13 bases not matched to a gene; V was cut back by 4 bases and J by 5 bases. The CDR3 has 16 amino acids. The CDR3 nucleotides are TGCGCCAGCAGCCCAAGAGGTAGGACAGGGGACCACGAGCAGTACTTC. It yields the protein CASSPRGRTGDHEQYF.

The chain uses TRBV19 and TRBJ2-7; TRBD1 is a possible D gene (6 bases). This CDR3 has 13 residues. Germline assignment: CDR1 LNHDA and CDR2 SQIVND (reference sequence). The V and J ends lost 8 bases and 6 bases respectively, with 17 bases between them. CDR3 sequence reads: CASGPERGSEQYF. The CDR3 DNA follows: TGTGCCAGTGGACCAGAAAGGGGGAGCGAGCAGTACTTC. Full variable domain (remainder filled in from reference TRBV19 and TRBJ2-7): DGGITQSPKYLFRKEGQNVTLSCEQNLNHDAMYWYRQDPGQGLRLIYYSQIVNDFQKGDIAEGYSVSREKKESFPLTVTSAQKNPTAFYLCASGPERGSEQYFGPGTRLTVT.

The V gene is TRBV27, the J gene TRBJ2-7; 11 positions match TRBD2. In germline, CDR1 is MNHEY, CDR2 SMNVEV (reference sequence). Losses at the gene ends were 8 bases for V and 6 bases for J; bases not matched to a gene: 12. The CDR3 is 15 residues long. The CDR3 reads CASRPPGTSGREQYF. The CDR3 DNA is TGTGCCAGCCGTCCTCCCGGGACTAGCGGCCGCGAGCAGTACTTC.

V gene TRBV28 combines with J gene TRBJ1-2; TRBD1 is a possible D gene (5 bases). The CDR3 totals 15 residues. Germline V gives CDR1 MDHEN, CDR2 SYDVKM. V shed 6 bases and J shed 0 bases, with 14 bases lying between them. The CDR3 DNA reads TGTGCCAGCAGCCTCCGGGACCCTACTAACTATGGCTACACCTTC. Translating it yields CASSLRDPTNYGYTF.

Written as DNA, the CDR3 is TGTGCCAGCAGCTCTACCGTACAGGGAGGCTACAATGAGCAGTTCTTC. Protein sequence: CASSSTVQGGYNEQFF. V gene TRBV7-7 combines with J gene TRBJ2-1, with D possibly called TRBD1 or TRBD2 (6 bases each). The germline V gene encodes CDR1 SSHAT and CDR2 FNYEAQ (reference sequence). Trimming cost V 4 bases and J 3 bases, with 16 bases left between them. The CDR3 has 16 amino acids.

J is TRBJ1-1 and V is TRBV10-3; D is ambiguous. CDR3 length: 12 residues. Germline-derived CDR1 and CDR2 are ENHRY and SYGVKD. The V gene lost 3 bases and the J gene lost 3 bases, with 5 bases spanning the gap. CDR3 nucleotides: TGTGCCATCAGTGAAGCGGACACTGAAGCTTTCTTT. Protein sequence: CAISEADTEAFF.

The CDR3 DNA sequence: TGCGCCAGCAGAAAACAGGGGAACACCGGGGAGCTGTTTTTT. The encoded protein is CASRKQGNTGELFF. The rearrangement links TRBV10-1 to TRBJ2-2; D possibly corresponds to TRBD1 (6 bases). Germline loops: CDR1 WNHNN, CDR2 SYGVQD (reference sequence). The CDR3 length is 14 residues. V lost 6 bases and J 1 base, leaving 9 bases between the germline ends.

The chain couples TRBV19 to TRBJ2-7; D perhaps matches TRBD2 (5 bases). V was cut by 4 bases and J by 3 bases, with 13 bases left in between. The CDR3 is made up of 14 amino acids. Germline CDR1 is LNHDA and CDR2 is SQIVND (reference sequence). CDR3 amino acids: CASSTVGNHYEQYF. The CDR3 bases are TGTGCCAGTAGTACGGTCGGGAACCACTACGAGCAGTACTTC.

J is TRBJ2-2 and V is TRBV19, with 12 bases lining up with TRBD2. CDR1 and CDR2 from the germline V gene are LNHDA and SQIVND (reference sequence). CDR3 length equals 15 residues. Germline trimming cut 5 bases from V and 4 bases from J; bases unmatched to any gene: 2. CDR3 nucleotide sequence: TGTGCCAGTAGTCCGACTAGCGGGAGCACCGGGGAGCTGTTTTTT. This encodes CASSPTSGSTGELFF.

The chain is built from TRBV30 and TRBJ2-5; D gene unclear. From germline, CDR1 is GTSNPN and CDR2 SVGIG (reference sequence). V was shortened by 8 bases and J by 9 bases, with 10 bases between the two germline ends. This CDR3 spans 9 amino acids. CDR3 amino acids: CAPPRAQYF. The CDR3 DNA reads TGTGCCCCCCCCCGGGCCCAGTACTTC.

This clone was found once. The chain uses TRBV9 and TRBJ2-2; D unresolved. The germline CDR1 and CDR2 sequences are SGDLS and YYNGEE. The V gene lost 1 base and the J gene lost 5 bases, with 9 bases spanning the gap. There are 14 residues in the CDR3. CDR3 in amino acids: CASSVIDRTGELFF. CDR3 in DNA: TGTGCCAGCAGCGTAATCGATCGGACCGGGGAGCTGTTTTTT.

The genes are TRBV27 and TRBJ2-1, with D unresolved. Between the trimmed V and J ends, which lost 6 bases and 6 bases, there was a span of 12 bases. Germline CDR1 MNHEY, CDR2 SMNVEV (reference sequence). The CDR3 sequence is 13 residues long. Here the CDR3 DNA reads TGTGCCAGCAGGTTCTTTTTAGGCAATGAGCAGTTCTTC. Its translation is CASRFFLGNEQFF.